This TCR beta chain was observed in a study of T cell responses to AZD1222 COVID-19 vaccine. The study, taken as a whole, reports: Compared with day 0, the breadth and depth of the Spike-specific TCR repertoire rose significantly after two doses of AZD1222. Only 5 or 6 people who got AZD1222 tested seropositive at baseline.

The V end lost 6 bases, the J end lost 9 bases, and 14 bases lay between the germline ends. Germline V gene lookup returns CDR1 LNHDA and CDR2 SQIVND (reference sequence). The CDR3 contains 12 residues. Note on this clone: The antigen remains undetermined.

Assay used: immunoSEQ multiplex PCR; TCRdb lists only in-frame clones, some missing. Of 110,000 to 150,000 clones listed, approximately 85% are singletons. The sequence came from an adult in good health. The genes are TRBV19 and TRBJ1-1; maybe TRBD1 (5 bases). The material sequenced was peripheral blood, taken on day 0 of AZD1222 vaccination. The CDR3 region is CASSPGPLKAFF. Written as DNA, the CDR3 is TGTGCCAGTAGCCCGGGACCCCTGAAAGCTTTCTTT.